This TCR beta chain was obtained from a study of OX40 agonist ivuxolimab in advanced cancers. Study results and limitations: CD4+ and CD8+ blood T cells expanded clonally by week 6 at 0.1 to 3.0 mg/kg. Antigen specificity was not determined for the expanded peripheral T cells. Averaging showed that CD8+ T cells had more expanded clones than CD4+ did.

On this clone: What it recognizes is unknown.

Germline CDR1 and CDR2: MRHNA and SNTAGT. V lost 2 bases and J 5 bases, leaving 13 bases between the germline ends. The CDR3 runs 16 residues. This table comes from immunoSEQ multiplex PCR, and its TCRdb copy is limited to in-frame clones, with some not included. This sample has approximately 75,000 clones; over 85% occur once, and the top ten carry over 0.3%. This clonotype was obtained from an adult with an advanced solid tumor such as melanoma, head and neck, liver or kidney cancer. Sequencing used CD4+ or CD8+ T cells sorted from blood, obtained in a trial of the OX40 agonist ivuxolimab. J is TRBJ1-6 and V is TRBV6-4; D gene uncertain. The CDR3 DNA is TGTGCCAGCAGTGACGTAGACAACTCAAATAATTCACCCCTCCACTTT. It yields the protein CASSDVDNSNNSPLHF.